The T cell receptor beta chain under discussion was sequenced for a study of chemoradiotherapy in HPV16-positive cancers. Study-level findings and limits: Candidate HPV-specific clones and E7-related TCR motifs grew in tumor during treatment. HPV-responsive T-cell expansion during chemoradiotherapy was linked to improved recurrence-free survival in HPV16-positive patients.

A remark on this clone: Its antigen is not identified.

TCRdb's copy holds only in-frame clones and misses some; the assay was immunoSEQ multiplex PCR. The sample includes more than 4,000 clones, roughly 78% of them seen just once. The germline V gene has CDR1 LNHDA and CDR2 SQIVND (reference sequence). The germline V and J ends were trimmed by 5 bases and 3 bases, with 10 bases remaining between them. The CDR3 sequence is 14 residues long. The receptor comes from a human donor with HPV-associated anogenital cancer. The J gene is TRBJ1-4, the V gene TRBV19; no clear D. Collection took place from a patient who underwent chemoradiotherapy. DNA of the CDR3: TGTGCCAGTAGTGCCCCTGGGGCTAATGAAAAACTGTTTTTT. Translated, it gives CASSAPGANEKLFF.